This T cell receptor beta chain is from a study of T cell changes during pregnancy in multiple sclerosis. Germline V gene data show CDR1 as MGHDK and CDR2 as SYGVNS. The V end lost 5 bases, the J end lost 6 bases, and 13 bases lay between the germline ends. There are 13 residues in the CDR3. The protocol was immunoSEQ multiplex PCR, while the TCRdb copy is restricted to in-frame clones and leaves out a portion. The sample records tens of thousands of clones, almost 95% being singletons. This receptor was obtained from a female donor with multiple sclerosis, enrolled in a pregnancy study. The sequences come from peripheral blood, collected after pregnancy. The V and J genes are TRBV25-1 and TRBJ1-1; D gene ambiguous. CDR3 bases: TGTGCCAGCAGTCCGAGAGGCCTGGCTGAAGCTTTCTTT. This translates into CASSPRGLAEAFF.